The 30 T cell receptor beta chains below all came from one sample that was sequenced in a study of shared clonotypes between healthy human individuals. Only CD45RO-negative cells positively selected for CCR7 counted as naive CD8 cells, so terminally differentiated effector memory CD45RA+ cells were excluded. Libraries were prepared by immunoSEQ multiplex PCR; TCRdb keeps only in-frame clonotypes and omits some of them. The data contain about 1,900,000 clones, over 85% of them singletons. Material for sequencing was naive CD8+ T cells sorted from blood. All receptors derive from a man aged 18 to 29 in good health.

The table lists this clone with a count of one. The chain combines TRBV10-3 with TRBJ2-1, with 16 bases lining up with TRBD2. CDR1 and CDR2 from the germline V gene are ENHRY and SYGVKD. J was trimmed by 8 bases and V by 6 bases; bases with no gene match: 13. This CDR3 has 18 amino acids. In nucleotides, the CDR3 is TGTGCCATCAGCCAGGGACTAGCGGGAGGGCCGGGTTCTGATGAGCAGTTCTTC. Amino acid sequence: CAISQGLAGGPGSDEQFF.

The rearrangement joins TRBV10-2 to TRBJ2-3; the D call may be TRBD1 or TRBD2 (7 bases each). In germline, CDR1 is WSHSY, CDR2 SAAADI. This CDR3 has 14 residues. V was cut by 5 bases and J by 4 bases, with 13 bases left in between. The CDR3 sequence: CASSSPGGADTQYF. The CDR3 DNA reads as TGCGCCAGCAGTTCCCCAGGGGGGGCAGATACGCAGTATTTT.

The chain couples TRBV19 to TRBJ1-6, with D uncertain. This CDR3 spans 14 amino acids. Trimming took off 5 bases at V and 7 bases at J, with 12 bases between the two ends. From germline, CDR1 is LNHDA and CDR2 SQIVND (reference sequence). The CDR3: CASSASAENSPLHF. CDR3 bases: TGTGCCAGTAGTGCCTCGGCCGAGAATTCACCCCTCCACTTT. Using reference TRBV19 and TRBJ1-6 for the parts outside the CDR3, the full variable domain is DGGITQSPKYLFRKEGQNVTLSCEQNLNHDAMYWYRQDPGQGLRLIYYSQIVNDFQKGDIAEGYSVSREKKESFPLTVTSAQKNPTAFYLCASSASAENSPLHFGNGTRLTVT.

The V gene is TRBV27, the J gene TRBJ2-1; a weak D match, TRBD1 (6 bases). This CDR3 spans 15 amino acids. V gave up 5 bases and J gave up 4 bases, with 15 bases separating them. The V gene's germline CDR1 is MNHEY and CDR2 SMNVEV (reference sequence). The CDR3 region has the DNA TGTGCCAGCAGTATGGACAGAGGGCGTTACAATGAGCAGTTCTTC. Protein sequence: CASSMDRGRYNEQFF.

The V gene is TRBV30, the J gene TRBJ2-3, with D perhaps TRBD2 (6 bases). V lost 1 base to trimming and J lost 6 bases, with 23 bases between them. The germline gives CDR1 GTSNPN, CDR2 SVGIG (reference sequence). This CDR3 region has 17 residues. The CDR3 protein is CAWSGWNGLPVEDTQYF. The DNA for the CDR3 is TGTGCCTGGAGTGGCTGGAACGGACTACCCGTCGAGGATACGCAGTATTTT.

The V gene is TRBV28, the J gene TRBJ2-7; D possibly corresponds to TRBD2 (5 bases). The CDR3 is 15 amino acids. The germline V gene has CDR1 MDHEN and CDR2 SYDVKM. V was pared by 2 bases and J by 2 bases, with 13 bases between. The CDR3 DNA reads TGTGCCAGCAGTTTAGTGGGGAGTAAGGCCTACGAGCAGTACTTC. Translation gives CASSLVGSKAYEQYF.

The chain joins TRBV9 to TRBJ2-1; D remains unclear. The CDR3 consists of 12 residues. V lost 1 base and J 6 bases, leaving 5 bases between the germline ends. Germline CDR1 and CDR2: SGDLS and YYNGEE. The CDR3 sequence: CASSVYPNEQFF. CDR3 nucleotide sequence: TGTGCCAGCAGCGTATACCCCAATGAGCAGTTCTTC. The full variable domain, rest sourced from reference TRBV9 and TRBJ2-1, is DSGVTQTPKHLITATGQRVTLRCSPRSGDLSVYWYQQSLDQGLQFLIQYYNGEERAKGNILERFSAQQFPDLHSELNLSSLELGDSALYFCASSVYPNEQFFGPGTRLTVL.

The chain recombines TRBV7-2 with TRBJ2-1; 8 nucleotides match TRBD2. Germline trimming cut 5 bases from V and 0 bases from J; bases unmatched to any gene: 9. CDR3 size: 17 residues. Germline lookup yields CDR1 SGHTA and CDR2 FQGNSA. The CDR3 loop reads CASSQGASGHSYNEQFF. The DNA for the CDR3 is TGTGCCAGCAGCCAAGGAGCTAGCGGGCACTCCTACAATGAGCAGTTCTTC.

About this clone itself: The sample contains more than one DNA sequence encoding this CDR3. The chain recombines TRBV27 with TRBJ2-7, with 9 bases lining up with TRBD1. V was clipped by 5 bases and J by 0 bases; unmatched bases: 2. The length of the CDR3 is 14 residues. Germline V gene data show CDR1 as MNHEY and CDR2 as SMNVEV (reference sequence). The CDR3 DNA follows: TGTGCCAGCAGTGCGGGACAGGGCTCCTACGAGCAGTACTTC. Translation gives CASSAGQGSYEQYF.

The chain joins TRBV2 to TRBJ2-2, with 7 bases matching TRBD2. Looked up from germline, CDR1 is SNHLY and CDR2 is FYNNEI. Trimming cost V 3 bases and J 2 bases; bases outside gene matches: 6. The CDR3 sequence is 16 residues long. CDR3 bases: TGTGCCAGCAGTGACCCGGCTAGCGGTAACACCGGGGAGCTGTTTTTT. Its translation: CASSDPASGNTGELFF.

The V call is TRBV19, the J call TRBJ1-1, with TRBD1 identical over 8 bases. Germline CDR1 is LNHDA and CDR2 is SQIVND (reference sequence). The CDR3 consists of 15 residues. After removal of 2 bases from V and 4 bases from J, the junction contained 6 bases not matched to a gene. CDR3 amino acids: CASSISSGGSTEAFF. The CDR3 nucleotides read TGTGCCAGTAGTATATCGTCAGGGGGCAGCACTGAAGCTTTCTTT. Supplemented by reference TRBV19 and TRBJ1-1, the full variable domain reads DGGITQSPKYLFRKEGQNVTLSCEQNLNHDAMYWYRQDPGQGLRLIYYSQIVNDFQKGDIAEGYSVSREKKESFPLTVTSAQKNPTAFYLCASSISSGGSTEAFFGQGTRLTVV.

This clone showed up just once. The chain combines TRBV6-1 with TRBJ2-7, with 7 positions matching TRBD1. This CDR3 is built from 16 residues. V lost 4 bases and J lost 4; bases outside the gene matches: 13. Germline V gene data show CDR1 as MNHNS and CDR2 as SASEGT. CDR3 in amino acids: CASSGATGVYVYEQYF. The CDR3 nucleotides are TGTGCCAGCAGTGGCGCCACAGGGGTCTATGTATACGAGCAGTACTTC.

This rearrangement joins TRBV4-1 to TRBJ2-7; D is uncertain. The germline V gene encodes CDR1 MGHRA and CDR2 YSYEKL. V gave up 0 bases and J gave up 2 bases, with 8 bases separating them. The CDR3 is 14 residues long. CDR3 loop: CASSQESIAYEQYF. Written as DNA, the CDR3 is TGCGCCAGCAGCCAAGAATCCATTGCCTACGAGCAGTACTTC.

CDR3 sequence reads: CASSGFVGVNNEQFF. The CDR3 DNA reads TGTGCCAGCAGCGGGTTTGTGGGAGTTAACAATGAGCAGTTCTTC. The rearrangement uses TRBV9 and TRBJ2-1, with D perhaps TRBD2 (5 bases). V dropped 3 bases and J dropped 5 bases, with 15 bases sitting between them. CDR3 length: 15 residues. Germline CDR1 is SGDLS and CDR2 is YYNGEE.

The J gene is TRBJ1-1, the V gene TRBV9; weak D call: TRBD1 (5 bases). V lost 5 bases, J lost 4 bases, and 12 bases lay in between. Germline CDR1 SGDLS, CDR2 YYNGEE. The CDR3 sequence is 13 residues long. The CDR3 loop is CASSGGYGTEAFF. CDR3 DNA sequence: TGTGCCAGCAGTGGGGGTTATGGCACTGAAGCTTTCTTT.

J is TRBJ1-1 and V is TRBV7-9, with 8 bases that match TRBD1. This CDR3 is 13 amino acids long. V was clipped by 1 base and J by 10 bases; unmatched bases: 5. Germline V gives CDR1 SEHNR, CDR2 FQNEAQ (reference sequence). In DNA form, the CDR3 reads TGTGCCAGCAGCTTAGTCCCCGACAGGGGAGCTTTCTTT. Residues: CASSLVPDRGAFF.

The rearrangement links TRBV18 to TRBJ1-1; TRBD1 is a possible D gene (5 bases). This CDR3 comprises 12 residues. Trimming stripped 2 bases from V and 12 bases from J, with 13 bases between. In germline, CDR1 is KGHSH, CDR2 LQKENI. The DNA for the CDR3 is TGTGCCAGCTCACCAGGGTTGGGGGAAACTTTCTTT. This codes for CASSPGLGETFF.

The rearrangement joins TRBV6-1 to TRBJ1-1; no reliable D call. Trimming took 5 bases from V and 1 from J, leaving 11 bases between them. Germline V gene lookup returns CDR1 MNHNS and CDR2 SASEGT. The CDR3 consists of 14 residues. The CDR3 nucleotides are TGTGCCAGCAGTATCGCGGGAGGGAACACTGAAGCTTTCTTT. Its protein product is CASSIAGGNTEAFF.

V usage is TRBV28 and J usage is TRBJ2-7, with D perhaps matching TRBD2 (7 bases). The length of the CDR3 is 12 residues. Trimming took 6 bases from V and 7 from J, leaving 13 bases between them. Germline V gene sequence: CDR1 MDHEN, CDR2 SYDVKM. CDR3 residues: CASRGGREEQYF. The CDR3 coding sequence is TGTGCCAGCAGGGGGGGGCGCGAGGAGCAGTACTTC.

The chain couples TRBV7-2 to TRBJ2-3, with a tentative D call TRBD2 (6 bases). V lost 5 bases to trimming and J lost 4 bases, with 16 bases between them. The germline V gene encodes CDR1 SGHTA and CDR2 FQGNSA. This CDR3 region has 15 residues. For the CDR3, the DNA is TGTGCCAGCAGCCTAGGAGGGGAGTTGGCAGATACGCAGTATTTT. Translated, it gives CASSLGGELADTQYF.

The rearrangement uses TRBV6-1 and TRBJ1-5; D is undetermined. CDR1 and CDR2 (germline): MNHNS, SASEGT. V lost 7 bases and J 0 bases, leaving 13 bases between the germline ends. The CDR3 is 15 residues long. The CDR3 reads CASTQTRYSNQPQHF. CDR3 nucleotides: TGTGCCAGCACCCAGACTCGTTATAGCAATCAGCCCCAGCATTTT.

The chain recombines TRBV13 with TRBJ2-7, with 8 bases aligning to TRBD1. The germline V gene has CDR1 PRHDT and CDR2 FYEKMQ (reference sequence). The CDR3 sequence is 14 residues long. J lost 3 bases, V lost 2 bases, and 3 bases had no gene match. The CDR3 DNA is TGTGCCAGCAGCTTAAGCAGGGGGCACTACGAGCAGTACTTC. Its protein product is CASSLSRGHYEQYF. Looking up the rest from reference TRBV13 and TRBJ2-7 gives the full variable domain: AAGVIQSPRHLIKEKRETATLKCYPIPRHDTVYWYQQGPGQDPQFLISFYEKMQSDKGSIPDRFSAQQFSDYHSELNMSSLELGDSALYFCASSLSRGHYEQYFGPGTRLTVT.

This rearrangement joins TRBV2 to TRBJ1-2; the D gene is possibly TRBD1 (5 bases). This CDR3 has 14 residues. Germline V gene sequence: CDR1 SNHLY, CDR2 FYNNEI. The ends were cut back, 0 bases at V and 4 bases at J, with 9 bases in the middle. The CDR3 DNA sequence: TGTGCCAGCAGTGAAGCGCCCAGGGTCTATGGCTACACCTTC. Translating it yields CASSEAPRVYGYTF.

The chain links TRBV25-1 to TRBJ2-1; D unresolved. Germline V lookup: CDR1 MGHDK, CDR2 SYGVNS. The V gene lost 3 bases and the J gene lost 7 bases, with 13 bases spanning the gap. The CDR3 has 14 amino acids. The DNA of the CDR3 is TGTGCCAGCAGTGACGGACCCGGTGGAAATGAGCAGTTCTTC. This sequence encodes CASSDGPGGNEQFF.

The gene calls are TRBV5-4 and TRBJ2-5, with 7 bases matching TRBD2. This CDR3 spans 15 amino acids. With V trimmed by 1 base and J by 2 bases, 5 bases remained unmatched. The germline V gene encodes CDR1 SGHNT and CDR2 YYREEE (reference sequence). The CDR3 here is CASSLPREGQETQYF. As DNA, the CDR3 is TGTGCCAGCAGCTTGCCCAGGGAGGGGCAAGAGACCCAGTACTTC.

The chain employs TRBV27 and TRBJ2-7; 7 bases are shared with TRBD1. Germline-derived CDR1 and CDR2 are MNHEY and SMNVEV (reference sequence). This CDR3 contains 16 residues. V dropped 3 bases and J dropped 1; count of bases not matched to a gene: 9. CDR3 residues: CASSFSTGVLSYEQYF. The CDR3 region has the DNA TGTGCCAGCAGTTTCTCCACAGGGGTGCTGTCCTACGAGCAGTACTTC.

This chain uses TRBV2 with TRBJ2-7, with 9 bases aligning to TRBD2. CDR1 SNHLY and CDR2 FYNNEI come from the germline V gene. The CDR3 loop spans 14 amino acids. The V gene end was trimmed by 1 base and the J gene end by 6 bases; junction bases not matched to a gene: 4. The CDR3 spells CASSEDPGLAEQYF. In DNA, the CDR3 is TGTGCCAGCAGTGAAGACCCGGGACTAGCCGAGCAGTACTTC.

The chain carries TRBV6-6 and TRBJ2-5, with D hard to call. Germline CDR1 MNHNY, CDR2 SVGAGI (reference sequence). This CDR3 has 14 residues. Trimming took 2 bases from V and 4 from J, leaving 11 bases between them. As DNA, the CDR3 is TGTGCCAGCAGTTACCTCACCCATTTAGAGACCCAGTACTTC. Protein: CASSYLTHLETQYF.

This chain links TRBV6-5 with TRBJ1-2; possible D gene TRBD1, 6 bases. With 0 bases removed from V and 6 bases from J, the gap between germline ends came to 14 bases. The CDR3 is 15 residues long. CDR1 and CDR2 from the germline V gene are MNHEY and SVGAGI. CDR3 nucleotide sequence: TGTGCCAGCAGTTACTCGATTTCTGGGGGCCATGGCTACACCTTC. Translating gives CASSYSISGGHGYTF.

The rearrangement joins TRBV4-1 to TRBJ2-2; 7 bases match TRBD1. The germline CDR1 and CDR2 sequences are MGHRA and YSYEKL. This CDR3 region has 16 residues. Trimming took 3 bases from V and 6 from J; bases not matched to a gene: 10. The CDR3 DNA follows: TGCGCCAGCAGCCATACCCACAGGGGTGATGCCGGGGAGCTGTTTTTT. The encoded protein is CASSHTHRGDAGELFF.